This record concerns one TCR beta chain sequence. This clone was observed many times. Its antigen is still unknown. Its ends do not fully match the called genes, so a read error is possible. Libraries came from PCR. Sequencing used an Illumina HiSeq 4000. The TCR beta-chain CDR3 region of each patient was profiled by high-throughput sequencing. Turning to the authors' computational methods: A classifier to discriminate distant-metastatic papillary thyroid cancer patients was built from CDR3 differences across clinicopathological groups. The Shannon index was used to assess repertoire diversity, and the Morisita-Horn index was used to assess tumor-blood repertoire similarity. The public sequencing data were trimmed at Q25 with fastp and processed into clonotypes with MiXCR by TCRdb, which kept only in-frame beta chains. The V and J calls were not made by the authors but by TCRdb's processing. Present in this sample are about 49,000 clones, roughly 4% of which were seen just once. Together, the top ten hold approximately 9.5% of the sample.

The data stem from a study of metastatic and nonmetastatic thyroid tumors (dated by TCRdb to 2019 to 2021). About the full investigation: Repertoires from peripheral blood and from tumor or nodule tissue samples of malignant and benign thyroid patients were compared.

Before undergoing thyroid surgery, none of the patients had been given any kind of treatment. The study retrospectively analysed patient clinical samples collected from the early 2010s to the late 2010s using T-cell receptor beta sequencing. What the study reported, not specific to this receptor: In both blood and tumor samples, TCR beta diversity was reported to be significantly higher in malignant tumors than in benign nodules.

As encoded in the germline V gene (reference sequence), CDR1 is SSHAT while CDR2 is FNYEAQ. Counted from cysteine to phenylalanine, this CDR3 has 13 amino acids. Only the CDR3 part of the read is kept: 39 bases, read in frame from the first base. Sequencing input: blood. The chain employs TRBV7-7 and TRBJ1-1, and 7 bases in between align with TRBD1. This clonotype originated in a female donor with papillary thyroid cancer or a benign thyroid nodule (not recorded which). Some clones in this sample may be carry-over from other donors' samples. CDR3 sequence: CASSRDRNTEAFF. The nucleotides are TGTGCTAGCAGCAGGGACAGAAACACTGAAGCTTTCTTT. Supplemented by the reference TRBV7-7 and TRBJ1-1 proteins around the CDR3, the complete variable domain is GAGVSQSPRYKVTKRGQDVTLRCDPISSHATLYWYQQALGQGPEFLTYFNYEAQPDKSGLPSDRFSAERPEGSISTLTIQRTEQRDSAMYRCASSRDRNTEAFFGQGTRLTVV.